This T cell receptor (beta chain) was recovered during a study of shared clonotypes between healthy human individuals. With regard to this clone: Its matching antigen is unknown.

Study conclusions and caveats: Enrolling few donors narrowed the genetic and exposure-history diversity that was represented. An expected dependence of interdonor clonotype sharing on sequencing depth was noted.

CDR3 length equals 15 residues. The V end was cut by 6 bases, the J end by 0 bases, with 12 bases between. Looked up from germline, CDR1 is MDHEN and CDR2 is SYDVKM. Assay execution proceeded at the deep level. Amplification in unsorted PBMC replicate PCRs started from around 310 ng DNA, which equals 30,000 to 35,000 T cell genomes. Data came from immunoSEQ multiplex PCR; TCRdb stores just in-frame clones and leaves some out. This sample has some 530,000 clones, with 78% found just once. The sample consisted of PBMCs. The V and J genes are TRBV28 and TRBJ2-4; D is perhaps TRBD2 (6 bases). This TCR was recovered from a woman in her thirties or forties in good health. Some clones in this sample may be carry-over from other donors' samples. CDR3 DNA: TGTGCCAGCAGGGGGGGATCCCTAGCCAAAAACATTCAGTACTTC. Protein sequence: CASRGGSLAKNIQYF.